The clone carrying this T cell receptor (beta chain) was seen a handful of times. Its cognate antigen is unknown. The data derive from a study of response to subunit inactivated influenza vaccine. Findings and caveats of the study: Few additional T cells are recruited per seasonal influenza vaccination, authors suggested.

The CDR3 covers 14 residues. Germline-derived CDR1 and CDR2 are SGDLS and YYNGEE. V lost 0 bases to trimming and J lost 4 bases; unmatched junction nucleotides: 0. TCRdb reprocessed the RT-PCR reads with MiXCR, giving one entry per CDR3 protein. The table includes 500,000 to 600,000 distinct CDR3 sequences, around 11% detected once. The source of this sequence is a man aged 50 or older who received an inactivated influenza vaccine. The rearrangement links TRBV9 to TRBJ1-4; 7 bases are a match to TRBD1. The source material was PBMCs from blood, sampled on the day of vaccination. Here the CDR3 DNA reads TGTGCCAGCAGCGTAGGGGACAGTAATGAAAAACTGTTTTTT. Amino acids: CASSVGDSNEKLFF. The full variable domain, completed using reference TRBV9 and TRBJ1-4, is DSGVTQTPKHLITATGQRVTLRCSPRSGDLSVYWYQQSLDQGLQFLIQYYNGEERAKGNILERFSAQQFPDLHSELNLSSLELGDSALYFCASSVGDSNEKLFFGSGTQLSVL.